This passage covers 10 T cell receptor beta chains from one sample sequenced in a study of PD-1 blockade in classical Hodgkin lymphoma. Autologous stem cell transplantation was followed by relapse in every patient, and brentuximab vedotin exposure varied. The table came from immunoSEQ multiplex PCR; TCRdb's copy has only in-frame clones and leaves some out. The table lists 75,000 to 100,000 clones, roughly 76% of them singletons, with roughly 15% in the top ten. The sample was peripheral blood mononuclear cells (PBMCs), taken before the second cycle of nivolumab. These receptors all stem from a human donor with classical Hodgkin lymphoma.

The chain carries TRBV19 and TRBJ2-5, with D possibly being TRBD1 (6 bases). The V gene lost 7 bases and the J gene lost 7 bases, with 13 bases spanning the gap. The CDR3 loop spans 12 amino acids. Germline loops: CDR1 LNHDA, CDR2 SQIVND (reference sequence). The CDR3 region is CASMDSSWTQYF. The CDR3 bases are TGTGCCAGTATGGACAGTTCCTGGACCCAGTACTTC.

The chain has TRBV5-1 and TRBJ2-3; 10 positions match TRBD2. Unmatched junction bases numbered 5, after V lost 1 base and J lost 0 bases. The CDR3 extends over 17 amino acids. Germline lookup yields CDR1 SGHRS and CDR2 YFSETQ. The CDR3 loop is CASSLTASGGSTDTQYF. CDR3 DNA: TGCGCCAGCAGCTTGACGGCTAGCGGGGGAAGCACAGATACGCAGTATTTT.

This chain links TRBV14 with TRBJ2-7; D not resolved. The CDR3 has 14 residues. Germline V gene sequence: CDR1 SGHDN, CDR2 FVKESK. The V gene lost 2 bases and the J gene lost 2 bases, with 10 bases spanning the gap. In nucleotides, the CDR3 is TGTGCCAGCAGCCAATGGCACGGAGCCTACGAGCAGTACTTC. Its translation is CASSQWHGAYEQYF. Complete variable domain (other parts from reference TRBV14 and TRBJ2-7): EAGVTQFPSHSVIEKGQTVTLRCDPISGHDNLYWYRRVMGKEIKFLLHFVKESKQDESGMPNNRFLAERTGGTYSTLKVQPAELEDSGVYFCASSQWHGAYEQYFGPGTRLTVT.

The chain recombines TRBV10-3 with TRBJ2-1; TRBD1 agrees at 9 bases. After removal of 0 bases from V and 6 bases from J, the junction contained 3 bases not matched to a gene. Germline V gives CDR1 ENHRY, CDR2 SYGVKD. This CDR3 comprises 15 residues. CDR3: CAISESVQGANEQFF. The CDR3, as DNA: TGTGCCATCAGTGAGTCTGTACAGGGGGCCAATGAGCAGTTCTTC.

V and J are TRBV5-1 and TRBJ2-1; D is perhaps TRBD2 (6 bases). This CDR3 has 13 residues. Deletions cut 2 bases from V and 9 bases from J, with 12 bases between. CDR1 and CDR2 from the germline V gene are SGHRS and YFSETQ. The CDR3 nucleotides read TGCGCCAGCAGCTTAGGAGTGGGAGGTGAGCAGTTCTTC. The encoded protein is CASSLGVGGEQFF.

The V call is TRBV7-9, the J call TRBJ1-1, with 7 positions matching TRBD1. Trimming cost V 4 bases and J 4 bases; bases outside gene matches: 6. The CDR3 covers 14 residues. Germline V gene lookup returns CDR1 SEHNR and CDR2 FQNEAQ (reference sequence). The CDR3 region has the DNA TGTGCCAGCAGCTCCTTCTCAGGGGGCACTGAAGCTTTCTTT. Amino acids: CASSSFSGGTEAFF.

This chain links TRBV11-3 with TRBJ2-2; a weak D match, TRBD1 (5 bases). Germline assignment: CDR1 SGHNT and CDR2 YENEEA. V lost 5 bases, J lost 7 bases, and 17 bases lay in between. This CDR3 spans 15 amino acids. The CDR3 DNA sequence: TGTGCCAGCAGCCCTACCACAGGTGCGGTCGGGGAGCTGTTTTTT. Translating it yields CASSPTTGAVGELFF.

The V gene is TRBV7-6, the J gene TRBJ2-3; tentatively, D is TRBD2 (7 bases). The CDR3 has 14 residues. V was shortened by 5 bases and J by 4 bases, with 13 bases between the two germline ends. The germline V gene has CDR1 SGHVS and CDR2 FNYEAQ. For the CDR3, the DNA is TGTGCCAGCAGCCTAGGGGGGGCGCCAGATACGCAGTATTTT. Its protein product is CASSLGGAPDTQYF.

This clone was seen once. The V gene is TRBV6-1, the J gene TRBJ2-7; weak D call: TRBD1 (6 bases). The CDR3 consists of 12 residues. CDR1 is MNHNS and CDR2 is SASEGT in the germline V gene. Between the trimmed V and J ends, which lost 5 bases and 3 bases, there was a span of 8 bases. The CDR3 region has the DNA TGTGCCAGCAGTCTACAGGGCTACGAGCAGTACTTC. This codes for CASSLQGYEQYF.

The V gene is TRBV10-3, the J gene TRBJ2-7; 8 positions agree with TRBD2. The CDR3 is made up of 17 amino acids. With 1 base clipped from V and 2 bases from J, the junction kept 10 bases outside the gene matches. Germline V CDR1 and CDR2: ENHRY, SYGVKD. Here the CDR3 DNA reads TGTGCCATCAGTGAGTGGAGTGGTAGCGGGACACCCTACGAGCAGTACTTC. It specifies CAISEWSGSGTPYEQYF.